These 27 T cell receptor beta chains share one sample of origin, sequenced in a study of beta chain features in type 1 diabetes. Every isolated RNA sample was fully reverse transcribed, so sequencing captured expressed TCRB transcripts. Assay used: immunoSEQ multiplex PCR; TCRdb lists only in-frame clones, some missing. The sample yields fewer than 250,000 clones, about 14% seen once. Sequenced material: naive CD4+ T cells from blood. Source of these receptors: a woman aged 35 to 49 in good health.

The rearrangement links TRBV12-5 to TRBJ2-5; no clear D gene. The CDR3 is 13 amino acids. Germline lookup yields CDR1 LGHNT and CDR2 FRNRAP. The V and J ends lost 1 base and 1 base respectively, with 4 bases between them. As DNA, the CDR3 is TGTGCTAGTGGTTTGGCAATCCAAGAGACCCAGTACTTC. Amino acid sequence: CASGLAIQETQYF.

The chain recombines TRBV7-9 with TRBJ1-2; D unresolved. The CDR3 contains 14 residues. The germline gives CDR1 SEHNR, CDR2 FQNEAQ (reference sequence). With 5 bases removed from V and 3 bases from J, the gap between germline ends came to 13 bases. The CDR3 loop is CASSPPGWDYGYTF. In DNA form, the CDR3 reads TGTGCCAGCAGCCCCCCGGGATGGGACTATGGCTACACCTTC. Using reference TRBV7-9 and TRBJ1-2 for the parts outside the CDR3, the full variable domain is DTGVSQNPRHKITKRGQNVTFRCDPISEHNRLYWYRQTLGQGPEFLTYFQNEAQLEKSRLLSDRFSAERPKGSFSTLEIQRTEQGDSAMYLCASSPPGWDYGYTFGSGTRLTVV.

This clone has only a few counts. The gene calls are TRBV12-5 and TRBJ1-6; the match to TRBD1 covers 8 bases. Germline V gene sequence: CDR1 LGHNT, CDR2 FRNRAP. With V trimmed by 5 bases and J by 7 bases, 13 bases remained unmatched. The CDR3 is 17 residues long. CDR3 sequence reads: CASGALPGQAENSPLHF. The CDR3 bases are TGTGCTAGTGGTGCACTCCCGGGACAGGCAGAGAATTCACCCCTCCACTTT.

This clone was detected only a few times. This chain joins TRBV7-9 and TRBJ1-5; TRBD1 matches 8 bases. This CDR3 spans 14 amino acids. CDR1 SEHNR and CDR2 FQNEAQ come from the germline V gene (reference sequence). J was trimmed by 4 bases and V by 5 bases; bases with no gene match: 4. CDR3 sequence reads: CASSAGQVNQPQHF. The CDR3 nucleotides read TGTGCCAGCAGCGCGGGACAGGTAAATCAGCCCCAGCATTTT.

The chain joins TRBV29-1 to TRBJ2-5; weak D call: TRBD1 (7 bases). Germline V gene lookup returns CDR1 SQVTM and CDR2 ANQGSEA. The V gene lost 4 bases and the J gene lost 1 base, with 13 bases spanning the gap. This CDR3 region has 14 residues. The CDR3 nucleotides read TGCAGCGTTGGGTCAGGGGGGTTCCAAGAGACCCAGTACTTC. It yields the protein CSVGSGGFQETQYF.

The chain couples TRBV7-8 to TRBJ1-2; D is possibly TRBD1 (6 bases). There are 16 residues in the CDR3. V lost 1 base and J 6 bases, leaving 18 bases between the germline ends. CDR1 is SGHVS and CDR2 is FQNEAQ in the germline V gene. CDR3 coding DNA: TGTGCCAGCAGCTTAGGGCAGGGGCGAACAGGGAATGGCTACACCTTC. It is translated as CASSLGQGRTGNGYTF.

The rearrangement links TRBV10-3 to TRBJ2-7; weak D call: TRBD2 (7 bases). V shed 4 bases and J shed 3 bases, with 13 bases lying between them. Looked up from germline, CDR1 is ENHRY and CDR2 is SYGVKD. This CDR3 has 14 amino acids. The CDR3 sequence is CAISVRGRDYEQYF. CDR3 nucleotide sequence: TGTGCCATCAGTGTGAGGGGGAGGGACTACGAGCAGTACTTC.

The sample holds a few counts of this clone. In DNA, the CDR3 is TGTGCCAGCAGCACCCTATCCGGGGGGCGCGAGACCCAGTACTTC. Protein: CASSTLSGGRETQYF. The rearrangement links TRBV7-2 to TRBJ2-5; possible D gene TRBD2, 7 bases. CDR1 is SGHTA, CDR2 FQGNSA, per germline. Trimming removed 5 bases from V and 5 bases from J, with 18 bases in between. CDR3 size: 15 residues.

This chain uses TRBV29-1 with TRBJ2-1, with TRBD2 matching 7 bases. This CDR3 contains 15 residues. V lost 6 bases to trimming and J lost 4 bases; unmatched junction nucleotides: 12. CDR1 and CDR2 from the germline V gene are SQVTM and ANQGSEA. The CDR3 sequence is CSVETLGGGYNEQFF. The DNA for the CDR3 is TGCAGCGTCGAAACCTTGGGCGGGGGATACAATGAGCAGTTCTTC.

In this sample, this clone turned up a few times. V and J are TRBV5-1 and TRBJ2-5, with a possible D match to TRBD2 (6 bases). Trimming cost V 0 bases and J 1 base, with 10 bases left between them. CDR1 is SGHRS and CDR2 is YFSETQ in the germline V gene. The CDR3 loop spans 15 amino acids. In DNA form, the CDR3 reads TGCGCCAGCAGCTTGGCCCTCGGGAGCCAAGAGACCCAGTACTTC. Translating gives CASSLALGSQETQYF.

There are a few counts of this clone. V usage is TRBV9 and J usage is TRBJ1-1, with 9 bases that match TRBD1. Germline V gene data show CDR1 as SGDLS and CDR2 as YYNGEE. The trim removed 5 bases at V and 0 bases at J, leaving 8 bases unmatched. CDR3 length equals 16 residues. DNA for the CDR3: TGTGCCAGCAGATTTTACGGGACAGGGTTGAACACTGAAGCTTTCTTT. It specifies CASRFYGTGLNTEAFF.

V and J are TRBV27 and TRBJ2-1, with 11 bases fitting TRBD2. The CDR3 spans 17 residues. CDR1 is MNHEY, CDR2 SMNVEV, per germline (reference sequence). The V and J ends lost 4 bases and 3 bases, in that order; junction bases with no gene match: 8. In nucleotides, the CDR3 is TGTGCCAGCAGTTCCGACCTGGGACTAGCGGACTACAATGAGCAGTTCTTC. Its translation: CASSSDLGLADYNEQFF.

In its sample, this clone was seen a few times. This chain joins TRBV5-1 and TRBJ2-1; possibly TRBD1 for D (5 bases). Germline V CDR1 and CDR2: SGHRS, YFSETQ. CDR3 length: 13 residues. V gave up 5 bases and J gave up 4 bases, with 10 bases separating them. CDR3: CASREQEYNEQFF. In DNA, the CDR3 is TGCGCCAGCAGAGAACAGGAGTACAATGAGCAGTTCTTC.

A few counts support this clone. This chain links TRBV6-5 with TRBJ1-5; TRBD1 agrees at 7 bases. Germline V CDR1 and CDR2: MNHEY, SVGAGI. V trimming: 7 bases; J trimming: 5 bases; junction bases outside the gene matches: 8. The CDR3 sequence is 14 residues long. The CDR3 protein is CASNPGTVHQPQHF. In nucleotides, the CDR3 is TGTGCCAGCAACCCTGGGACAGTCCATCAGCCCCAGCATTTT.

The chain combines TRBV10-1 with TRBJ2-1; TRBD2 agrees at 10 bases. The CDR3 runs 15 residues. J gave up 3 bases and V 5 bases, and 4 bases lay outside the gene matches. The V gene's germline CDR1 is WNHNN and CDR2 SYGVQD (reference sequence). In DNA, the CDR3 is TGCGCCAGCAGTTCTAGCGGGGGTTACTACAATGAGCAGTTCTTC. Residues: CASSSSGGYYNEQFF.

This clone came up a few times. The genes are TRBV9 and TRBJ2-5; tentative D call: TRBD2 (7 bases). Germline V gene lookup returns CDR1 SGDLS and CDR2 YYNGEE. The V end lost 0 bases, the J end lost 6 bases, and 15 bases lay between the germline ends. The CDR3 length is 15 residues. The chain's CDR3 is CASSVGAGGLKTQYF. CDR3 nucleotides: TGTGCCAGCAGCGTAGGCGCCGGGGGGCTGAAGACCCAGTACTTC.

The rearrangement joins TRBV10-3 to TRBJ2-5; TRBD2 agrees at 9 bases. V trimming: 2 bases; J trimming: 2 bases; junction bases outside the gene matches: 6. Germline V gene sequence: CDR1 ENHRY, CDR2 SYGVKD. This CDR3 region has 16 residues. CDR3 amino acids: CAISESLAGSQETQYF. CDR3 bases: TGTGCCATCAGTGAGAGTCTAGCGGGGAGTCAAGAGACCCAGTACTTC.

This clone was seen more than once but under ten times. This chain connects TRBV2 to TRBJ1-2, with D tentatively TRBD1 (5 bases). Per germline, CDR1 SNHLY and CDR2 FYNNEI. The CDR3 is 13 residues long. Trimming removed 4 bases at V and 4 bases at J, with 10 bases between. As DNA, the CDR3 is TGTGCCAGCAGTGGCGGGACCGGCTATGGCTACACCTTC. Its protein is CASSGGTGYGYTF.

This clone was picked up many times. The chain recombines TRBV7-9 with TRBJ2-1, with D unclear. CDR1 SEHNR and CDR2 FQNEAQ come from the germline V gene (reference sequence). V was shortened by 5 bases and J by 7 bases, with 9 bases between the two germline ends. The CDR3 covers 12 residues. As DNA, the CDR3 is TGTGCCAGCAGCCCCATTTTTAATGAGCAGTTCTTC. It codes for CASSPIFNEQFF.

The chain is built from TRBV10-3 and TRBJ2-1; 14 bases map to TRBD2. CDR3 size: 15 residues. After removal of 6 bases from V and 4 bases from J, the junction contained 2 bases not matched to a gene. Germline lookup yields CDR1 ENHRY and CDR2 SYGVKD. The CDR3 reads CAIRGTSGGYNEQFF. CDR3 in DNA: TGTGCCATCAGAGGGACTAGCGGGGGTTACAATGAGCAGTTCTTC.

V usage is TRBV28 and J usage is TRBJ2-6; 11 bases are a match to TRBD1. The CDR3 runs to 17 residues. From germline, CDR1 is MDHEN and CDR2 SYDVKM. Germline trimming cut 3 bases from V and 0 bases from J; bases unmatched to any gene: 1. This CDR3 is CASSLGQGVSGANVLTF. CDR3 DNA sequence: TGTGCCAGCAGTTTGGGACAGGGGGTCTCTGGGGCCAACGTCCTGACTTTC.

The chain has TRBV1 and TRBJ2-3; TRBD2 is the table's D call and was not checked against the DNA. TRBV1 is deemed a pseudogene. This CDR3 comprises 14 residues. CDR3 residues: CTSSPTSGPDTQYF. The CDR3 nucleotides are TGCACCAGCAGCCCGACTAGCGGGCCAGATACGCAGTATTTT.

A few counts support this clone. The chain has TRBV6-5 and TRBJ2-2; D remains unclear. The germline V gene has CDR1 MNHEY and CDR2 SVGAGI. The CDR3 extends over 15 amino acids. Trimming took off 4 bases at V and 1 base at J, with 10 bases between the two ends. The CDR3 spells CASSFRSGNTGELFF. As DNA, the CDR3 is TGTGCCAGCAGTTTCAGATCGGGGAACACCGGGGAGCTGTTTTTT.

This clone was detected a few times. V usage is TRBV13 and J usage is TRBJ2-7; weak D call: TRBD2 (5 bases). V was cut by 6 bases and J by 3 bases, with 15 bases left in between. Germline assignment: CDR1 PRHDT and CDR2 FYEKMQ (reference sequence). The CDR3 contains 14 residues. The CDR3 here is CASSPGPRGYEQYF. The DNA of the CDR3 is TGTGCCAGCAGTCCAGGACCACGGGGCTACGAGCAGTACTTC.

The chain recombines TRBV19 with TRBJ2-3; D may be TRBD2 (6 bases). V was cut by 10 bases and J by 0 bases, with 14 bases left in between. This CDR3 is 14 amino acids long. From germline, CDR1 is LNHDA and CDR2 SQIVND (reference sequence). CDR3 in DNA: TGTGCCACGCAGACTAGTACTAGCACAGATACGCAGTATTTT. Its translation is CATQTSTSTDTQYF. Variable domain in full (rest from reference TRBV19 and TRBJ2-3): DGGITQSPKYLFRKEGQNVTLSCEQNLNHDAMYWYRQDPGQGLRLIYYSQIVNDFQKGDIAEGYSVSREKKESFPLTVTSAQKNPTAFYLCATQTSTSTDTQYFGPGTRLTVL.

This clone was seen more than once but under ten times. The rearrangement uses TRBV7-2 and TRBJ2-7, with 8 bases identical to TRBD2. Germline V CDR1 and CDR2: SGHTA, FQGNSA. Germline trimming cut 1 base from V and 4 bases from J; bases unmatched to any gene: 6. CDR3 size: 15 residues. The CDR3 coding sequence is TGTGCCAGCAGCTTAGTTCCGGGGGGGGAGTACGAGCAGTACTTC. Translating it yields CASSLVPGGEYEQYF.

This chain uses TRBV7-6 with TRBJ2-5; 7 nucleotides match TRBD2. V lost 4 bases, J lost 3 bases, and 5 bases stayed unmatched. CDR1 SGHVS and CDR2 FNYEAQ come from the germline V gene. This CDR3 comprises 14 residues. DNA for the CDR3: TGTGCCAGCAGCTCTCGGGAGGAGGAAGAGACCCAGTACTTC. Its protein is CASSSREEEETQYF.